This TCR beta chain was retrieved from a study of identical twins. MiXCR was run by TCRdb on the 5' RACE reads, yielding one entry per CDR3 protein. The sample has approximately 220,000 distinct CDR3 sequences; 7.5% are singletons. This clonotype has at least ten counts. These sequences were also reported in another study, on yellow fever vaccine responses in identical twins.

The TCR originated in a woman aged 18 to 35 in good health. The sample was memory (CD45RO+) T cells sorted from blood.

The CDR3 DNA is TGTGCCACCAGCAGAGATGTTGTCAGGACAGCGTACAATGAGCAGTTCTTC. Protein: CATSRDVVRTAYNEQFF. The rearrangement joins TRBV15 to TRBJ2-1; D may be TRBD1 (6 bases). Germline CDR1 reads LNHNV; CDR2 reads YYDKDF (reference sequence). The V end was cut by 0 bases, the J end by 4 bases, with 16 bases between. The CDR3 has 17 residues.